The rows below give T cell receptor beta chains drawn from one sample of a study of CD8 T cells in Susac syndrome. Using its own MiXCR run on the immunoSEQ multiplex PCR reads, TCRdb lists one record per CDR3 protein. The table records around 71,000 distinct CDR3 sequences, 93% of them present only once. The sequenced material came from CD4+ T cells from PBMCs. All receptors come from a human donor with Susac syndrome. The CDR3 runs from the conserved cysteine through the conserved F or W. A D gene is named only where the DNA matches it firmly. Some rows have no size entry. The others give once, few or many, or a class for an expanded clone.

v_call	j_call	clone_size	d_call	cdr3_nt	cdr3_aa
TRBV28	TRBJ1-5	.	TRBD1	TGTGCCAGCAGTTTATTACGGACAGGGGAGCATTTT	CASSLLRTGEHF
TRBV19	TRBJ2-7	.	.	TGTGCCAGTAGTATTTGGTCCGGGGGCGTCCCCTACGAGCAGTACTTC	CASSIWSGGVPYEQYF
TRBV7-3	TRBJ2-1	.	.	TGTGCCAGCAGCTTAAGGGGCTCCTACAATGAGCAGTTCTTC	CASSLRGSYNEQFF
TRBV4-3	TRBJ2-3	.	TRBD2	TGCGCCAGCAGCCAAGAACTAGCGGGGACTCTAGAGGATACGCAGTATTTT	CASSQELAGTLEDTQYF
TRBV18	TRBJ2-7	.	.	TGTGCCAGCTCACCACCGGAAGGTCTTAGGTACGAGCAGTACTTC	CASSPPEGLRYEQYF
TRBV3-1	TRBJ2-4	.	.	TGTGCCAGCTCCCAGGTGGGTTGGGCCAAAAACATTCAGTACTTC	CASSQVGWAKNIQYF
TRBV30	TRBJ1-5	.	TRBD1	TGTGCCTGGAGTGGAGGGGGGACAGGGGGCGCGGGCAATCAGCCCCAGCATTTT	CAWSGGGTGGAGNQPQHF
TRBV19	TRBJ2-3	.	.	TGTGCCAGTTCTGGTGGAGTTGTGGATACGCAGTATTTT	CASSGGVVDTQYF
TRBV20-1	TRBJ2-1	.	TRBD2	TGCAGTGCTAGCGACGGGACTAGCGGGGAGAATGAGCAGTTCTTC	CSASDGTSGENEQFF
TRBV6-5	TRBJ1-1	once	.	TGTGCCAGCAGTTACTCGGCCCGGGGACACCCGAGGACTGAAGCTTTCTTT	CASSYSARGHPRTEAFF
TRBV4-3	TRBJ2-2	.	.	TGCGCCAGCAGCCAAGGGGATTCCTGGGGGGCCCGGGAGCTGTTTTTT	CASSQGDSWGARELFF
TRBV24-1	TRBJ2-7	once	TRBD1	TGTGCCACCAGTGATTCAAGGCGACAGGGGGCAGGGGACGAGCAGTACTTC	CATSDSRRQGAGDEQYF
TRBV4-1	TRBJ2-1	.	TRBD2	TGCGCCAGCACCCTATCCGGGACTAGCGGGGACAATGAGCAGTTCTTC	CASTLSGTSGDNEQFF
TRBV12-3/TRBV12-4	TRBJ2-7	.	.	TGTGCCAGCAAAGGGACAAAAAGTTCCTACGAGCAGTACTTC	CASKGTKSSYEQYF
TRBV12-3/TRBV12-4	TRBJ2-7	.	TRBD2	TGTGCCAGCAGTTTAGGACTAGCGGGGCTCTACGAGCAGTACTTC	CASSLGLAGLYEQYF
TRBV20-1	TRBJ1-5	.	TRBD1	TGCAGTGCTAGACCGGGACAGGGCAATCAGCCCCAGCATTTT	CSARPGQGNQPQHF
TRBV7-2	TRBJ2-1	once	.	TGTGCCAGCAGCTTAGTAGATAACTCCTACAATGAGCAGTTCTTC	CASSLVDNSYNEQFF
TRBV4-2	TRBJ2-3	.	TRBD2	TGTGCCAGCAGCCAAGAACTAGCGGGGGCCACAGATACGCAGTATTTT	CASSQELAGATDTQYF